The 19 T cell receptor beta chains in this list originate from one sample, sequenced in a study of cytomegalovirus exposure and HLA in healthy donors. 13 Jbeta primers and 60 Vbeta primers were used for the PCR. Profiled with immunoSEQ multiplex PCR; TCRdb holds only in-frame clones, not every one. This sample has 95,000 to 130,000 clones, with 75% to 85% found just once. The sequenced material came from PBMCs. The source is a man aged 25-45 years in good health and CMV-seropositive.

This clone was picked up one time. This chain's CDR3 is CASSLVLGQRSEAFF. CDR3 coding DNA: TGTGCCAGCAGTCTCGTTTTGGGACAGCGCTCTGAAGCTTTCTTT. The chain couples TRBV2 to TRBJ1-1, with 7 bases lining up with TRBD1. V lost 5 bases and J lost 6; bases outside the gene matches: 12. The length of the CDR3 is 15 residues. Germline V gene sequence: CDR1 SNHLY, CDR2 FYNNEI.

The chain combines TRBV18 with TRBJ2-1; TRBD1 aligns across 7 bases. V was pared by 3 bases and J by 15 bases, with 8 bases of the junction left unmatched. The CDR3 length is 12 residues. Germline-derived CDR1 and CDR2 are KGHSH and LQKENI. The CDR3 coding sequence is TGTGCCAGCTCACCTTCTCACAGGGGTTTGTTCTTC. Amino acids: CASSPSHRGLFF. The whole variable domain, remainder taken from reference TRBV18 and TRBJ2-1, is NAGVMQNPRHLVRRRGQEARLRCSPMKGHSHVYWYRQLPEEGLKFMVYLQKENIIDESGMPKERFSAEFPKEGPSILRIQQVVRGDSAAYFCASSPSHRGLFFGPGTRLTVL.

The V and J genes are TRBV5-1 and TRBJ2-1; TRBD2 matches at 9 bases. The V and J ends lost 4 bases and 2 bases, in that order; junction bases with no gene match: 4. The CDR3 contains 15 residues. In germline, CDR1 is SGHRS, CDR2 YFSETQ. In nucleotides, the CDR3 is TGCGCCAGCAGCCTGACTAGCGGCCCCTACAATGAGCAGTTCTTC. Protein product: CASSLTSGPYNEQFF.

V and J are TRBV28 and TRBJ2-1; D unclear. The germline V and J ends were trimmed by 2 bases and 15 bases, with 11 bases remaining between them. Germline V gene sequence: CDR1 MDHEN, CDR2 SYDVKM. The CDR3 is 11 residues long. CDR3 coding DNA: TGTGCCAGCAGTTTAAACAGAGTTCGGTTCTTC. This sequence encodes CASSLNRVRFF.

The chain links TRBV4-2 to TRBJ2-1; no reliable D call. Germline V CDR1 and CDR2: LGHNA, YNFKEQ. This CDR3 spans 16 amino acids. The germline V and J ends were trimmed by 0 bases and 2 bases, with 11 bases remaining between them. CDR3 amino acids: CASSQDEMIAYNEQFF. The CDR3 region has the DNA TGTGCCAGCAGCCAAGATGAAATGATAGCCTACAATGAGCAGTTCTTC.

The J gene is TRBJ1-3, the V gene TRBV18; 11 bases match TRBD1. Germline CDR1 reads KGHSH; CDR2 reads LQKENI. CDR3 length: 15 amino acids. The V gene end was trimmed by 6 bases and the J gene end by 2 bases; junction bases not matched to a gene: 3. The DNA of the CDR3 is TGTGCCAGCTCGAAGGGACAGGGGGCTGGAAACACCATATATTTT. Protein product: CASSKGQGAGNTIYF.

The chain recombines TRBV27 with TRBJ1-1; TRBD1 might be the D (6 bases). Per germline, CDR1 MNHEY and CDR2 SMNVEV (reference sequence). V lost 3 bases to trimming and J lost 3 bases, with 14 bases between them. The CDR3 totals 15 residues. The CDR3 reads CASSFMGKGDTEAFF. The CDR3, as DNA: TGTGCCAGCAGTTTCATGGGGAAGGGGGACACTGAAGCTTTCTTT.

V is TRBV10-3 and J is TRBJ2-1, with D perhaps TRBD1 (5 bases). Trimming removed 10 bases at V and 9 bases at J, with 16 bases between. This CDR3 has 12 amino acids. Germline V lookup: CDR1 ENHRY, CDR2 SYGVKD. In DNA, the CDR3 is TGTGCCACGTCCAGGGTAGTTGGTGAGCAGTTCTTC. Translated: CATSRVVGEQFF.

The rearrangement links TRBV28 to TRBJ2-7; D ambiguous. Germline V gene lookup returns CDR1 MDHEN and CDR2 SYDVKM. The CDR3 runs to 14 residues. V lost 3 bases and J 5 bases, leaving 14 bases between the germline ends. CDR3 amino acids: CASSFPENSDEQYF. In nucleotides, the CDR3 is TGTGCCAGCAGTTTCCCCGAGAACTCTGACGAGCAGTACTTC.

This clone was seen more than once but under ten times. The chain recombines TRBV5-1 with TRBJ2-7; D may be TRBD1 (5 bases). The CDR3 consists of 15 residues. The germline CDR1 and CDR2 sequences are SGHRS and YFSETQ. The V and J ends lost 4 bases and 4 bases respectively, with 18 bases between them. CDR3 bases: TGCGCCAGCAGCACAGGCCCGCCGATTTCTTACGAGCAGTACTTC. As protein: CASSTGPPISYEQYF.

In its sample, this clone was seen a few times. This rearrangement joins TRBV30 to TRBJ2-3, with D maybe TRBD1 (6 bases). V lost 2 bases and J lost 4, with 13 bases in between. Germline V gene sequence: CDR1 GTSNPN, CDR2 SVGIG (reference sequence). The CDR3 length is 14 residues. CDR3 nucleotide sequence: TGTGCCTGGAGTCTGGGGGCGATGGCAGATACGCAGTATTTT. Protein: CAWSLGAMADTQYF.

The V and J genes are TRBV25-1 and TRBJ1-4; D unresolved. The germline V and J ends were trimmed by 0 bases and 7 bases, with 6 bases remaining between them. This CDR3 is 13 amino acids long. Per germline, CDR1 MGHDK and CDR2 SYGVNS. The CDR3 is CASSEYTVEKLFF. In DNA, the CDR3 is TGTGCCAGCAGTGAATATACGGTTGAAAAACTGTTTTTT.

In its sample, this clone was seen once. The chain carries TRBV28 and TRBJ2-5, with unresolved D. The J call could be wrong; TRBJ2-7 is a better fit for the DNA end. Per the germline V gene, CDR1 is MDHEN and CDR2 is SYDVKM. CDR3 length: 11 residues. This CDR3 is CASSRYYEQYF. The CDR3 DNA is TGTGCCAGCAGCCGCTACTACGAGCAGTACTTC.

This sequence joins TRBV28 and TRBJ1-6; D unclear. Germline CDR1 is MDHEN and CDR2 is SYDVKM. This CDR3 contains 14 residues. V dropped 6 bases and J dropped 9 bases, with 15 bases sitting between them. The CDR3 DNA sequence: TGTGCCAGCAGATCCGCGAGGTGGTCTTCACCCCTCCACTTT. Translated, it gives CASRSARWSSPLHF.

The chain couples TRBV4-1 to TRBJ2-7; TRBD1 agrees at 8 bases. CDR3 size: 16 residues. Germline V gene lookup returns CDR1 MGHRA and CDR2 YSYEKL. V dropped 0 bases and J dropped 2; count of bases not matched to a gene: 6. The CDR3 coding sequence is TGCGCCAGCAGCCAAGATCGGACAGGGCAACCCTACGAGCAGTACTTC. Translated, it gives CASSQDRTGQPYEQYF.

The rearrangement uses TRBV19 and TRBJ1-1, with a weak D call TRBD1 (5 bases). The CDR3 contains 14 residues. Trimming removed 5 bases at V and 3 bases at J, with 13 bases between. Germline V gene sequence: CDR1 LNHDA, CDR2 SQIVND (reference sequence). For the CDR3, the DNA is TGTGCCAGTAGTTTTGATCCGGGGGACACTGAAGCTTTCTTT. It translates to CASSFDPGDTEAFF.

DNA of the CDR3: TGTGCCAGCAGCAATATCAGGGGGACTAGCGGGATCCACGAGCAGTACTTC. Its translation is CASSNIRGTSGIHEQYF. The chain couples TRBV21-1 to TRBJ2-7; the table's D call, TRBD2, has no DNA check behind it. TRBV21-1 is listed as a pseudogene. CDR3 length: 17 residues.

Of note for this clone: The junction shows a germline mismatch at one end, possibly a read error. The rearrangement links TRBV7-8 to TRBJ2-2; 14 bases fit TRBD2. This CDR3 has 17 amino acids. Germline values: CDR1 SGHVS, CDR2 FQNEAQ. The CDR3 coding sequence is TGTGCCAGCAGCCTAGGACTAGCGGGGGGACAACACCGGGGAGCTGTTTTT. It yields the protein CASSLGLAGGQHRGAVF.

The chain has TRBV28 and TRBJ1-5, with D possibly being TRBD1 (5 bases). This CDR3 region has 11 residues. Germline CDR1 MDHEN, CDR2 SYDVKM. The V end lost 7 bases, the J end lost 13 bases, and 14 bases lay between the germline ends. CDR3 nucleotide sequence: TGTGCCAGCACCTGGGGGGGTTCACAGCATTTT. This encodes CASTWGGSQHF.